This record concerns one T cell receptor (beta chain) sequence. The record originates from a study of post-analysis software for immune sequencing data. Carried by the TCR beta cDNA libraries were unique molecular identifiers. TCRdb re-analysed the PCR reads in MiXCR, keeping a single row per CDR3 protein. The repertoire consists of some 890,000 distinct CDR3 sequences, with about 57% occurring once and the leading ten covering approximately 4.2%. Sequencing used blood. This TCR came from a girl aged 10 to 17 with multiple sclerosis.

The CDR3 coding sequence is TGTGCCAGCTCACCACCGGACAGCACAGATACGCAGTATTTT. It is translated as CASSPPDSTDTQYF. This rearrangement joins TRBV18 to TRBJ2-3; D remains ambiguous. Germline CDR1 and CDR2: KGHSH and LQKENI. CDR3 length equals 14 residues. V dropped 0 bases and J dropped 0 bases, with 4 bases sitting between them. Combining the CDR3 with reference TRBV18 and TRBJ2-3 gives the whole variable domain NAGVMQNPRHLVRRRGQEARLRCSPMKGHSHVYWYRQLPEEGLKFMVYLQKENIIDESGMPKERFSAEFPKEGPSILRIQQVVRGDSAAYFCASSPPDSTDTQYFGPGTRLTVL.